This TCR beta chain originates from a study of blood T cell repertoires in COVID-19. Study overall: COVID-19 samples collected from the United States, Italy and Spain covered acute and convalescent phases. PBMCs, B-cell-depleted T cells, or T cells provided the cDNA or gDNA that made up the material.

Per the authors' pipeline: The assay estimated nucleated cells by amplifying reference gene primers. Sequencing used immunoSEQ multiplex PCR; TCRdb keeps in-frame clones, though not all of them. V, J and clone size were drawn from that table, and D and trimming were deduced from the DNA. The sample includes roughly 200,000 clones, approximately 86% of them seen just once. CDR3 length: 15 residues. Germline V lookup: CDR1 SGDLS, CDR2 YYNGEE. The sequenced sample was peripheral blood. The sequence came from a man in his fifties or sixties with acute or convalescent COVID-19. V usage is TRBV9 and J usage is TRBJ2-3, with D possibly TRBD2 on 6 matching bases. The J call could be wrong; TRBJ2-5 is a better fit for the DNA end. The CDR3 nucleotides read TGTGCCAGCAGCCTGCGCCGGGACTCCCAAGAGACCCAGTACTTC. It specifies CASSLRRDSQETQYF.